This T cell receptor beta chain was identified in a study of cytomegalovirus exposure and HLA in healthy donors. Trimming took 1 base from V and 0 from J, leaving 19 bases between them. Per the germline V gene, CDR1 is SGHTA and CDR2 is FQGNSA. This CDR3 has 19 amino acids. 13 Jbeta primers and 60 Vbeta primers were used for the PCR. Data came from immunoSEQ multiplex PCR; TCRdb stores just in-frame clones and leaves some out. The sample lists under 150,000 clones; 70% to 75% were seen once. This TCR derives from a woman aged 40-49 years in good health and CMV-seronegative. V and J are TRBV7-2 and TRBJ1-5, with a tentative D call TRBD1 (6 bases). The specimen sequenced was PBMCs. CDR3 protein: CASSLGISQGRSSNQPQHF. Written as DNA, the CDR3 is TGTGCCAGCAGCTTAGGTATTTCACAGGGACGAAGTAGCAATCAGCCCCAGCATTTT.